The rows below give T cell receptor beta chains drawn from one sample of a study of T-cell reconstitution after alpha-beta-depleted transplantation in children. TCRdb ran MiXCR on the PCR reads and lists one entry per CDR3 protein. The sample includes 900,000 or so distinct CDR3 sequences, roughly 15% of them seen just once. This specimen consisted of PBMCs, mostly from graft donor cells, obtained 360 days after TCRalphabeta/CD19-depleted stem cell transplant. The source is a male patient younger than 18 who had a stem cell transplant for acute lymphoblastic leukemia, so the T cells may come from the graft donor. Both conserved end residues are part of each CDR3. A D gene is named only where the DNA matches it firmly. The size of a clone is reported for some rows only, either as once, few or many, or as a class for expanded clones.

clone_size: .
cdr3_length: 14
d_call: TRBD2
j_call: TRBJ2-3
v_call: TRBV20-1
cdr3_aa: CSALSGRSPDTQYF
cdr3_nt: TGCAGTGCTCTTAGCGGGAGGTCTCCAGATACGCAGTATTTT

clone_size: few
cdr3_length: 13
d_call: .
j_call: TRBJ1-4
v_call: TRBV20-1
cdr3_aa: CSASYWGGEKLFF
cdr3_nt: TGCAGTGCTAGCTACTGGGGTGGTGAAAAACTGTTTTTT

clone_size: many
cdr3_length: 14
d_call: .
j_call: TRBJ2-7
v_call: TRBV29-1
cdr3_aa: CSVLIGTSGYEQYF
cdr3_nt: TGCAGCGTTTTGATTGGGACATCCGGCTACGAGCAGTACTTC

clone_size: few
cdr3_length: 15
d_call: .
j_call: TRBJ2-2
v_call: TRBV5-1
cdr3_aa: CASTYSAANTGELFF
cdr3_nt: TGCGCCAGCACCTATAGCGCCGCGAACACCGGGGAGCTGTTTTTT

clone_size: few
cdr3_length: 14
d_call: .
j_call: TRBJ2-1
v_call: TRBV7-8
cdr3_aa: CASIPGARLSGEFF
cdr3_nt: TGTGCCAGCATCCCGGGAGCCAGGCTATCTGGGGAGTTCTTC

clone_size: few
cdr3_length: 17
d_call: .
j_call: TRBJ2-5
v_call: TRBV11-2
cdr3_aa: CASSLRGLTTNQETQYF
cdr3_nt: TGTGCCAGCAGCCTCAGGGGACTCACCACTAATCAAGAGACCCAGTACTTC

clone_size: few
cdr3_length: 16
d_call: .
j_call: TRBJ2-3
v_call: TRBV7-2
cdr3_aa: CASSLVRNHRGDTQYF
cdr3_nt: TGTGCCAGCAGCTTAGTTCGGAACCACAGAGGAGATACGCAGTATTTT

clone_size: .
cdr3_length: 15
d_call: .
j_call: TRBJ2-3
v_call: TRBV15
cdr3_aa: CATSRDTGYTDTQYF
cdr3_nt: TGTGCCACCAGCAGAGATACTGGGTACACAGATACGCAGTATTTT

clone_size: few
cdr3_length: 13
d_call: .
j_call: TRBJ2-7
v_call: TRBV6-1
cdr3_aa: CASSLDRRYEQYF
cdr3_nt: TGTGCCAGCAGTCTAGACAGGCGCTACGAGCAGTACTTC

clone_size: .
cdr3_length: 14
d_call: .
j_call: TRBJ2-5
v_call: TRBV12-3/TRBV12-4
cdr3_aa: CASSFNSRSETQYF
cdr3_nt: TGTGCCAGCAGTTTTAACAGCCGATCAGAGACCCAGTACTTC

clone_size: few
cdr3_length: 13
d_call: TRBD1
j_call: TRBJ1-2
v_call: TRBV20-1
cdr3_aa: CSAGSRGSYGYTF
cdr3_nt: TGCAGTGCTGGTTCCAGGGGGAGCTATGGCTACACCTTC

clone_size: .
cdr3_length: 18
d_call: TRBD2
j_call: TRBJ2-5
v_call: TRBV20-1
cdr3_aa: CSARDSFLAGAGGETQYF
cdr3_nt: TGCAGTGCTAGAGATTCTTTCCTAGCGGGAGCTGGAGGAGAGACCCAGTACTTC

clone_size: .
cdr3_length: 17
d_call: TRBD1
j_call: TRBJ2-1
v_call: TRBV7-9
cdr3_aa: CASRMPRSGTAYNEQFF
cdr3_nt: TGTGCCAGCAGGATGCCTCGATCCGGGACAGCATACAATGAGCAGTTCTTC

clone_size: few
cdr3_length: 13
d_call: .
j_call: TRBJ2-3
v_call: TRBV7-2
cdr3_aa: CASSVLPWGTQYF
cdr3_nt: TGTGCCAGCAGCGTACTGCCCTGGGGTACGCAGTATTTT

clone_size: .
cdr3_length: 14
d_call: TRBD1
j_call: TRBJ1-1
v_call: TRBV19
cdr3_aa: CASREQGLDAEAFF
cdr3_nt: TGTGCCAGTAGAGAACAGGGGCTGGACGCTGAAGCTTTCTTT

clone_size: .
cdr3_length: 16
d_call: .
j_call: TRBJ2-3
v_call: TRBV9
cdr3_aa: CASSVGWAEKTDTQYF
cdr3_nt: TGTGCCAGCAGCGTAGGGTGGGCTGAGAAAACAGATACGCAGTATTTT

clone_size: few
cdr3_length: 18
d_call: .
j_call: TRBJ2-7
v_call: TRBV28
cdr3_aa: CASSLFLRDTKPSYEQYF
cdr3_nt: TGTGCCAGCAGTTTATTCCTCAGGGACACAAAACCCTCCTACGAGCAGTACTTC

clone_size: many
cdr3_length: 12
d_call: .
j_call: TRBJ2-7
v_call: TRBV18
cdr3_aa: CASSAHSYEQYF
cdr3_nt: TGTGCCAGCTCAGCCCACTCCTACGAGCAGTACTTC

clone_size: many
cdr3_length: 15
d_call: .
j_call: TRBJ2-7
v_call: TRBV29-1
cdr3_aa: CSVEDWSQDSYEQYF
cdr3_nt: TGCAGCGTTGAAGACTGGTCGCAGGACTCCTACGAGCAGTACTTC

clone_size: few
cdr3_length: 13
d_call: .
j_call: TRBJ2-5
v_call: TRBV13
cdr3_aa: CASSFPGKETQYF
cdr3_nt: TGTGCCAGCAGCTTCCCAGGGAAAGAGACCCAGTACTTC

clone_size: .
cdr3_length: 13
d_call: .
j_call: TRBJ2-1
v_call: TRBV4-1
cdr3_aa: CASSHVRWIEQFF
cdr3_nt: TGCGCCAGCAGCCACGTGCGGTGGATTGAGCAGTTCTTC

clone_size: many
cdr3_length: 12
d_call: .
j_call: TRBJ2-7
v_call: TRBV3-1
cdr3_aa: CASSPPSGEQYF
cdr3_nt: TGTGCCAGCAGCCCCCCCTCGGGAGAGCAGTACTTC

clone_size: few
cdr3_length: 15
d_call: TRBD1
j_call: TRBJ2-5
v_call: TRBV5-1
cdr3_aa: CASSGMTGGQETQYF
cdr3_nt: TGCGCCAGCAGCGGCATGACAGGGGGCCAAGAGACCCAGTACTTC

clone_size: many
cdr3_length: 14
d_call: TRBD1
j_call: TRBJ2-1
v_call: TRBV5-1
cdr3_aa: CASRGTGGYNEQFF
cdr3_nt: TGCGCCAGCAGGGGGACAGGGGGGTACAATGAGCAGTTCTTC

clone_size: few
cdr3_length: 19
d_call: TRBD2
j_call: TRBJ2-3
v_call: TRBV12-3/TRBV12-4
cdr3_aa: CASRNLPGTSGESTDTQYF
cdr3_nt: TGTGCCAGCAGAAACCTACCCGGGACTAGCGGGGAGAGCACAGATACGCAGTATTTT

clone_size: many
cdr3_length: 16
d_call: .
j_call: TRBJ2-2
v_call: TRBV2
cdr3_aa: CASSGTGETNTGELFF
cdr3_nt: TGTGCCAGCAGTGGGACGGGAGAGACGAACACCGGGGAGCTGTTTTTT

clone_size: .
cdr3_length: 15
d_call: .
j_call: TRBJ1-2
v_call: TRBV30
cdr3_aa: CAWRLAGGLVSGYTF
cdr3_nt: TGTGCCTGGAGACTGGCGGGGGGGTTGGTTTCTGGCTACACCTTC

clone_size: .
cdr3_length: 15
d_call: .
j_call: TRBJ2-7
v_call: TRBV12-3/TRBV12-4
cdr3_aa: CASSFLSRAPYEQYF
cdr3_nt: TGTGCCAGCAGTTTTTTGAGCAGGGCCCCCTACGAGCAGTACTTC

clone_size: few
cdr3_length: 16
d_call: .
j_call: TRBJ2-1
v_call: TRBV20-1
cdr3_aa: CSARDLGERVHNEQFF
cdr3_nt: TGCAGTGCTAGAGATCTCGGAGAGCGGGTACACAATGAGCAGTTCTTC

clone_size: .
cdr3_length: 16
d_call: TRBD2
j_call: TRBJ2-5
v_call: TRBV7-9
cdr3_aa: CASSPYGTSGQETQYF
cdr3_nt: TGTGCCAGCAGCCCTTATGGGACTAGCGGACAAGAGACCCAGTACTTC

clone_size: few
cdr3_length: 13
d_call: .
j_call: TRBJ2-3
v_call: TRBV9
cdr3_aa: CASSVVTGNTQYF
cdr3_nt: TGTGCCAGCAGCGTAGTCACAGGGAATACGCAGTATTTT

clone_size: .
cdr3_length: 15
d_call: .
j_call: TRBJ2-1
v_call: TRBV9
cdr3_aa: CASSPDPNLDNEQFF
cdr3_nt: TGTGCCAGCAGCCCGGACCCGAACTTGGACAATGAGCAGTTCTTC

clone_size: few
cdr3_length: 16
d_call: TRBD2
j_call: TRBJ2-1
v_call: TRBV4-1
cdr3_aa: CASSQPLAGGEGEQFF
cdr3_nt: TGCGCCAGCAGCCAACCTCTAGCGGGAGGGGAGGGTGAGCAGTTCTTC

clone_size: .
cdr3_length: 13
d_call: .
j_call: TRBJ2-3
v_call: TRBV29-1
cdr3_aa: CSVRRRWTDTQYF
cdr3_nt: TGCAGCGTTAGGAGGCGATGGACAGATACGCAGTATTTT

clone_size: few
cdr3_length: 15
d_call: TRBD2
j_call: TRBJ2-7
v_call: TRBV6-5
cdr3_aa: CASSYSAGGPWEQYF
cdr3_nt: TGTGCCAGCAGTTACTCGGCGGGAGGCCCCTGGGAGCAGTACTTC

clone_size: few
cdr3_length: 11
d_call: .
j_call: TRBJ2-7
v_call: TRBV30
cdr3_aa: CAWANYYEQYF
cdr3_nt: TGTGCCTGGGCCAACTACTACGAGCAGTACTTC

clone_size: many
cdr3_length: 15
d_call: TRBD2
j_call: TRBJ2-1
v_call: TRBV5-1
cdr3_aa: CASSLERELHNEQFF
cdr3_nt: TGCGCCAGCAGCTTGGAGCGGGAGCTTCACAATGAGCAGTTCTTC

clone_size: few
cdr3_length: 15
d_call: TRBD1
j_call: TRBJ2-3
v_call: TRBV6-1
cdr3_aa: CASSPTDRGLDTQYF
cdr3_nt: TGTGCCAGCAGTCCGACCGACAGGGGTCTAGATACGCAGTATTTT

clone_size: .
cdr3_length: 15
d_call: .
j_call: TRBJ1-5
v_call: TRBV20-1
cdr3_aa: CSARDVNGRNQPQHF
cdr3_nt: TGCAGTGCTAGAGATGTTAACGGGAGAAATCAGCCCCAGCATTTT

clone_size: .
cdr3_length: 11
d_call: .
j_call: TRBJ1-2
v_call: TRBV29-1
cdr3_aa: CSVRAAHGYTF
cdr3_nt: TGCAGCGTAAGGGCAGCACATGGCTACACCTTC

clone_size: few
cdr3_length: 15
d_call: .
j_call: TRBJ1-1
v_call: TRBV3-1
cdr3_aa: CASSQDSARNTEAFF
cdr3_nt: TGTGCCAGCAGCCAAGATAGTGCACGGAACACTGAAGCTTTCTTT

clone_size: few
cdr3_length: 15
d_call: .
j_call: TRBJ2-7
v_call: TRBV10-3
cdr3_aa: CAISVWAARPYEQYF
cdr3_nt: TGTGCCATCAGTGTGTGGGCAGCCAGACCCTACGAGCAGTACTTC

clone_size: few
cdr3_length: 14
d_call: .
j_call: TRBJ1-5
v_call: TRBV24-1
cdr3_aa: CATSDYGDTQPQHF
cdr3_nt: TGTGCCACCAGTGATTATGGTGACACTCAGCCCCAGCATTTT

clone_size: many
cdr3_length: 15
d_call: .
j_call: TRBJ2-7
v_call: TRBV4-2
cdr3_aa: CASSQVPGGSYEQYF
cdr3_nt: TGTGCCAGCAGCCAAGTGCCGGGTGGCTCCTACGAGCAGTACTTC

clone_size: .
cdr3_length: 14
d_call: .
j_call: TRBJ1-1
v_call: TRBV12-3/TRBV12-4
cdr3_aa: CASNRGGGGLEAFF
cdr3_nt: TGTGCCAGCAATCGCGGAGGGGGAGGGCTCGAAGCTTTCTTT

clone_size: few
cdr3_length: 13
d_call: TRBD2
j_call: TRBJ2-7
v_call: TRBV7-9
cdr3_aa: CASDTGGSYEQYF
cdr3_nt: TGTGCCAGCGACACGGGAGGATCCTACGAGCAGTACTTC

clone_size: few
cdr3_length: 16
d_call: .
j_call: TRBJ2-1
v_call: TRBV7-9
cdr3_aa: CASSPSNWRAINEQFF
cdr3_nt: TGTGCCAGCAGCCCAAGTAACTGGAGGGCCATCAATGAGCAGTTCTTC

clone_size: many
cdr3_length: 16
d_call: .
j_call: TRBJ2-5
v_call: TRBV5-1
cdr3_aa: CASSFTFRDGQETQYF
cdr3_nt: TGCGCCAGCAGCTTCACATTTCGGGACGGCCAAGAGACCCAGTACTTC

clone_size: .
cdr3_length: 12
d_call: .
j_call: TRBJ2-7
v_call: TRBV20-1
cdr3_aa: CSARGTWYEQYF
cdr3_nt: TGCAGTGCTAGGGGCACTTGGTACGAGCAGTACTTC

clone_size: few
cdr3_length: 14
d_call: .
j_call: TRBJ2-2
v_call: TRBV5-1
cdr3_aa: CANGGILATGELFF
cdr3_nt: TGCGCCAATGGAGGGATACTTGCGACCGGGGAGCTGTTTTTT

clone_size: many
cdr3_length: 15
d_call: TRBD1
j_call: TRBJ2-2
v_call: TRBV7-9
cdr3_aa: CASSPRTGETGELFF
cdr3_nt: TGTGCCAGCAGCCCACGGACAGGGGAGACCGGGGAGCTGTTTTTT

clone_size: few
cdr3_length: 17
d_call: TRBD2
j_call: TRBJ2-1
v_call: TRBV13
cdr3_aa: CASSLGFAGTSNHEQFF
cdr3_nt: TGTGCCAGCAGCTTAGGCTTCGCCGGGACTAGCAACCATGAGCAGTTCTTC